The clone carrying this T cell receptor (beta chain) was counted many times. Its antigen is not identified. This record comes from a study of human T cells and chemical hapten exposure. Broader study findings: PT1 expanded TCR numbers rose with patch test score. TCRs above 1 in 1000 frequency stayed constant with DPC sensitization.

MiXCR, applied by TCRdb to the RACE reads, yields one record per CDR3 protein. Among more than 300,000 distinct CDR3 sequences listed, 5.5% were seen once. Germline V gene sequence: CDR1 LGHDT, CDR2 YNNKEL (reference sequence). The trim removed 3 bases at V and 9 bases at J, leaving 8 bases unmatched. The CDR3 length is 14 residues. Sample time point: pre-sensitization, week 0. Sample treatment: therapeutic diphenylcyclopropenone sensitization with weekly scalp DPC. Someone pulled total RNA out of unfractionated whole blood. The sequencing here drew on whole blood, taken in connection with sensitization to the hapten diphenylcyclopropenone (DPC). The chain recombines TRBV3-1 with TRBJ2-1, with 7 nucleotides matching TRBD2. This TCR was sampled from a woman aged 18-29 years with alopecia areata. Some clones in this sample may be carry-over from other donors' samples. CDR3 nucleotides: TGTGCCAGCAGCCATACTAGCGCCGGGGGTGAGCAGTTCTTC. It yields the protein CASSHTSAGGEQFF.